Described below is a single TCR beta chain sequence and its context. The antigen remains unidentified. This specimen belongs to a study of shared clonotypes between healthy human individuals. The overall study: CD4 naive and CD4 memory each took three plates per donor, while CD8 naive took two and CD8 memory one.

The study separated CD4+ cells into CD45RA+ naive and CD45RA-negative memory subsets. The assay was immunoSEQ multiplex PCR, and TCRdb's table has in-frame clones only and misses some. The table lists some 2.1 million clones, over 85% of them singletons, with approximately 0.13% in the top ten. Germline V gives CDR1 LNHDA, CDR2 SQIVND (reference sequence). The CDR3 contains 14 residues. The germline V and J ends were trimmed by 3 bases and 3 bases, with 11 bases remaining between them. Regarding the study as a whole: Non-shared clonotypes had lower generation probabilities than clonotypes shared by all four sorted-subset donors. With a handful of donors compared, roughly 5% of naive CD4 clonotypes were shared.

The V and J genes are TRBV19 and TRBJ2-5; tentatively, D is TRBD2 (6 bases). Material: naive CD4+ T cells sorted from blood. Stated subset: CD45RA+ positively selected. The TCR originated in a man aged 18 to 30 in good health. In DNA form, the CDR3 reads TGTGCCAGTAGTATTTCCGGAGGGAAAGAGACCCAGTACTTC. It yields the protein CASSISGGKETQYF. The variable domain in full, completed from reference TRBV19 and TRBJ2-5, reads DGGITQSPKYLFRKEGQNVTLSCEQNLNHDAMYWYRQDPGQGLRLIYYSQIVNDFQKGDIAEGYSVSREKKESFPLTVTSAQKNPTAFYLCASSISGGKETQYFGPGTRLLVL.